Following are 8 T cell receptor beta chains from one sample sequenced in a study of cytomegalovirus exposure and HLA in healthy donors. Primers for the PCR totalled 60 Vbeta and 13 Jbeta. Sequencing used immunoSEQ multiplex PCR; TCRdb keeps in-frame clones, though not all of them. The sample lists approximately 110,000 clones, more than 60% seen once, with less than 15% in the top ten. Sequenced: PBMCs. These receptor sequences come from an older woman in good health and CMV-seropositive.

The CDR3: CASSSASGAHNEQFF. The DNA for the CDR3 is TGTGCCAGCAGTTCTGCTAGCGGAGCTCACAATGAGCAGTTCTTC. The chain links TRBV7-6 to TRBJ2-1; 7 bases match TRBD2. J gave up 5 bases and V 6 bases, and 10 bases lay outside the gene matches. Germline-derived CDR1 and CDR2 are SGHVS and FNYEAQ. This CDR3 comprises 15 residues.

This clone was detected only a few times. The J gene is TRBJ1-4, the V gene TRBV2, with TRBD1 matching 8 bases. Germline V lookup: CDR1 SNHLY, CDR2 FYNNEI. Trimming at V came to 10 bases and at J to 8 bases, leaving 12 bases not matched to a gene. The CDR3 extends over 14 amino acids. CDR3 coding DNA: TGTGCCACCGCGAAGGACAGGGAGGGCGAAAAACTGTTTTTT. Translated: CATAKDREGEKLFF.

The rearrangement uses TRBV27 and TRBJ2-1; 11 bases fit TRBD2. The ends lost 3 bases at V and 4 bases at J; junction bases unmatched: 2. In germline, CDR1 is MNHEY, CDR2 SMNVEV (reference sequence). The CDR3 is 15 amino acids. The CDR3, as DNA: TGTGCCAGCAGTTTGGGGACTAGCGGATACAATGAGCAGTTCTTC. It specifies CASSLGTSGYNEQFF.

The rearrangement uses TRBV18 and TRBJ2-3; 7 bases match TRBD1. This CDR3 is 15 amino acids long. V lost 1 base and J lost 4; bases outside the gene matches: 5. The germline V gene has CDR1 KGHSH and CDR2 LQKENI. This chain's CDR3 is CASSPREGAADTQYF. CDR3 bases: TGTGCCAGCTCACCACGAGAGGGGGCGGCAGATACGCAGTATTTT.

This clone was detected a few times. CDR3: CASSPYSGANVLTF. The CDR3 DNA is TGTGCCAGCAGTCCCTACTCTGGGGCCAACGTCCTGACTTTC. This chain uses TRBV27 with TRBJ2-6; D ambiguous. The CDR3 has 14 amino acids. Between the trimmed V and J ends, which lost 5 bases and 0 bases, there was a span of 5 bases. Germline V CDR1 and CDR2: MNHEY, SMNVEV (reference sequence).

On this clone: One end of the junction varies from germline; a read error may be responsible. V is TRBV7-9 and J is TRBJ1-1; D gene unclear. This CDR3 has 17 amino acids. CDR1 and CDR2 from the germline V gene are SEHNR and FQNEAQ (reference sequence). The CDR3 nucleotides read TGTTCCAGCAGCTTTCCGGTCGAAGACGGGTCGGACACTGAAGCTTTCTTT. Translation: CSSSFPVEDGSDTEAFF.

This rearrangement joins TRBV6-6 to TRBJ2-7; tentative D call: TRBD1 (5 bases). The CDR3 spans 15 residues. The V and J ends lost 0 bases and 0 bases respectively, with 9 bases between them. In germline, CDR1 is MNHNY, CDR2 SVGAGI (reference sequence). The CDR3 DNA sequence: TGTGCCAGCAGTTACTCAGGGGTTACCTCCTACGAGCAGTACTTC. Protein product: CASSYSGVTSYEQYF.

The J gene is TRBJ2-3, the V gene TRBV28; 10 bases are a match to TRBD2. V lost 7 bases, J lost 5 bases, and 15 bases stayed unmatched. This CDR3 has 17 amino acids. Germline V gene lookup returns CDR1 MDHEN and CDR2 SYDVKM. In DNA, the CDR3 is TGTGCCAGCAAAGCGGGGGGGAGCTATTCGGATATAGATACGCAGTATTTT. This translates into CASKAGGSYSDIDTQYF.